This T cell receptor (beta chain) was found in a study of T cell repertoires in cytomegalovirus infection. The CDR3 runs 13 residues. The V gene's germline CDR1 is LNHDA and CDR2 SQIVND (reference sequence). To note about this clonotype: At one end, the junction sequence differs from germline, possibly due to a read error.

TCRdb used MiXCR to reprocess the reads, holding one entry per CDR3 protein. The table lists roughly 760,000 distinct CDR3 sequences, roughly 35% of them singletons. Sample: PBMCs. V is TRBV19 and J is TRBJ2-7; D remains unclear. The receptor was derived from a human donor in good health (CMV status not recorded). Some clones in this sample may be carry-over from other donors' samples. The DNA of the CDR3 is TGTGACAGTAGTATTCGTGGACGATACGAGCAGTACTTC. It translates to CDSSIRGRYEQYF.